This passage covers 12 T cell receptor beta chains from one sample sequenced in a study of blood T cells in healthy people across ages. The authors ran a second PCR of about 6 to 11 cycles using a sample-barcoded 5' primer and a J-beta primer mix. TCRdb reprocessed the 5' RACE reads with MiXCR, giving one entry per CDR3 protein. The sample includes approximately 810,000 distinct CDR3 sequences, less than 35% seen only once; the top ten take approximately 15%. The sample consisted of blood. The origin of the receptors is a woman older than 75 in good health.

Comments on this clonotype: This may arise from a read error, as a much more abundant clone is one base away. The chain couples TRBV7-2 to TRBJ2-7, with a tentative D call TRBD2 (6 bases). Germline loops: CDR1 SGHTA, CDR2 FQGNSA. Trimming pared 7 bases from V and 7 bases from J, leaving 23 bases between. This CDR3 contains 15 residues. The CDR3 spells CASTFSGGRTIEQYF. Written as DNA, the CDR3 is TGTGCCAGCACCTTCTCCGGAGGGCGGACAATTGAGCAGTACTTC.

The chain carries TRBV7-2 and TRBJ2-4, with TRBD2 as a possible D gene (6 bases). The DNA end favors TRBJ2-5, so the J call may be wrong. The CDR3 runs 15 residues. Per germline, CDR1 SGHTA and CDR2 FQGNSA. The DNA of the CDR3 is TGTGCCAGCAGCTCGCAGGGAGGAGAGGTGGGGACCCAGTACTTC. It encodes CASSSQGGEVGTQYF.

This rearrangement joins TRBV20-1 to TRBJ2-7, with D hard to call. Trimming took 3 bases from V and 4 from J, leaving 10 bases between them. Germline values: CDR1 DFQATT, CDR2 SNEGSKA (reference sequence). The CDR3 has 12 amino acids. The CDR3, as DNA: TGCAGTGCTAGCTCGGGCGTATACGAGCAGTACTTC. Translating it yields CSASSGVYEQYF.

This clonotype was counted a few times. This sequence may be a read error, since a much larger clone differs from it by one base. The chain joins TRBV5-1 to TRBJ2-6; 8 positions match TRBD1. The germline CDR1 and CDR2 sequences are SGHRS and YFSETQ. The CDR3 is 16 amino acids. The CDR3 DNA sequence: TGCGCCAGCAGCTCACGGACAGGGATTGGGGCCAACGTCCGGACTTTC. It codes for CASSSRTGIGANVRTF.

Concerning this clonotype: A much larger clone sits a single nucleotide away, making a read error possible. The chain is built from TRBV7-2 and TRBJ2-1; D perhaps matches TRBD2 (6 bases). With the DNA end fitting TRBJ2-7 better, the J assignment may be wrong. This CDR3 spans 15 amino acids. CDR1 SGHTA and CDR2 FQGNSA come from the germline V gene. The CDR3 DNA is TGTGCCAGCAGCTCGAACGCGGGGTCCTACAATGAGCAGTACTTC. It is translated as CASSSNAGSYNEQYF.

This clonotype has just a few counts. The chain combines TRBV11-2 with TRBJ1-1; 10 bases match TRBD1. The CDR3 totals 13 residues. The germline CDR1 and CDR2 sequences are SGHAT and FQNNGV. V lost 3 bases to trimming and J lost 10 bases; unmatched junction nucleotides: 5. CDR3 DNA: TGTGCCAGCAGCTTCGACAGGGGGCGGAGAGCTTTCTTT. It specifies CASSFDRGRRAFF.

This chain joins TRBV3-1 and TRBJ2-5; tentatively, D is TRBD1 or TRBD2 (5 bases each). Germline CDR1 reads LGHDT; CDR2 reads YNNKEL (reference sequence). V shed 4 bases and J shed 5 bases, with 17 bases lying between them. The CDR3 length is 15 residues. The CDR3 sequence is CASSPSGPMEETQYF. The CDR3 DNA follows: TGTGCCAGCAGCCCTTCGGGACCCATGGAGGAGACCCAGTACTTC.

The V gene is TRBV30, the J gene TRBJ1-1, with 7 nucleotides matching TRBD1. After removal of 1 base from V and 0 bases from J, the junction contained 14 bases not matched to a gene. CDR1 GTSNPN and CDR2 SVGIG come from the germline V gene (reference sequence). The CDR3 totals 18 residues. The CDR3 DNA reads as TGTGCCTGGAGTGGACTCCGTGCAGGGGGTATGATGAACACTGAAGCTTTCTTT. It translates to CAWSGLRAGGMMNTEAFF.

This chain connects TRBV4-2 to TRBJ2-3; D not certain. The length of the CDR3 is 15 residues. V was trimmed by 0 bases and J by 2 bases, leaving 9 bases between them. Germline assignment: CDR1 LGHNA and CDR2 YNFKEQ. As DNA, the CDR3 is TGTGCCAGCAGCCAAGAGCATTACGCCACAGATACGCAGTATTTT. It yields the protein CASSQEHYATDTQYF.

The chain carries TRBV5-6 and TRBJ1-6; D not certain. This CDR3 is 16 amino acids long. V lost 4 bases and J 5 bases, leaving 16 bases between the germline ends. Per the germline V gene, CDR1 is SGHDT and CDR2 is YYEEEE. CDR3 sequence (DNA): TGTGCCAGCAGCGTACATGGTGGACCGAATAATTCACCCCTCCACTTT. Translation: CASSVHGGPNNSPLHF.

In its sample, this clonotype was seen many times. The chain uses TRBV21-1 and TRBJ2-7; the DNA was not compared with TRBD1, the D call given in the table. TRBV21-1 is described as a pseudogene. There are 14 residues in the CDR3. CDR3 residues: CASSRRGQTHEQYF. The CDR3 coding sequence is TGTGCCAGCAGCCGAAGGGGCCAGACCCACGAGCAGTACTTC.

In its sample, this clonotype was seen many times. V is TRBV20-1 and J is TRBJ1-2, with D possibly TRBD1 on 5 matching bases. Germline V gene data show CDR1 as DFQATT and CDR2 as SNEGSKA (reference sequence). The CDR3 totals 17 residues. V shed 0 bases and J shed 4 bases, with 21 bases lying between them. The DNA of the CDR3 is TGCAGTGCTAGAGAGGCAGGGAAGGCAATTCGGAGCTATGGCTACACCTTC. Amino acid sequence: CSAREAGKAIRSYGYTF.